This entry concerns a single TCR beta chain. This entry comes from a study of metastatic and nonmetastatic thyroid tumors. CDR1 MGHRA and CDR2 YSYEKL come from the germline V gene. The CDR3 runs 16 residues. V lost 0 bases, J lost 1 base, and 12 bases lay in between. Methods used by the authors: In papillary thyroid cancer, a distant-metastasis classifier was built using CDR3 differences across clinicopathological groups. TCRdb re-called clones via MiXCR from the PCR reads. For this entry, the V and J calls and clone size follow TCRdb and not the study's own pipeline. The sample consists of 25,000 to 35,000 clones, about 4% of them appearing once. All patients were untreated before thyroid surgery.

Sequenced input: blood. This receptor was obtained from a female donor with papillary thyroid cancer or a benign thyroid nodule (not recorded which). Some clones in this sample may be carry-over from other donors' samples. The chain is built from TRBV4-1 and TRBJ1-1; a possible D gene is TRBD1 (5 bases). The CDR3 DNA reads TGCGCCAGCAGCCAAGATAAATACAGGAAGAACACTGAAGCTTTCTTT. Translated, it gives CASSQDKYRKNTEAFF.